The 20 T cell receptor beta chains presented below share a single source sample, sequenced in a study of a mutant IDH1 vaccine in newly diagnosed glioma. The protocol was immunoSEQ multiplex PCR, while the TCRdb copy is restricted to in-frame clones and leaves out a portion. This sample has about 36,000 clones, with approximately 80% found just once. The sample's time point: week 5, during vaccination. Every single dose of the vaccine, 300 ug of mutant IDH1 20-mer peptide, came with topical imiquimod. Their recognized antigens are unknown. The input for sequencing was PBMCs, taken from a glioma patient whose treatment included an IDH1 peptide vaccine. These receptors all stem from a man over 45 with glioma.

The V and J genes are TRBV7-2 and TRBJ1-2, with 8 bases identical to TRBD1. CDR3 length: 15 amino acids. Looked up from germline, CDR1 is SGHTA and CDR2 is FQGNSA. V gave up 4 bases and J gave up 0 bases; unmatched junction bases: 4. The DNA of the CDR3 is TGTGCCAGCAGCTCCTACAGGGGGTCTAACTATGGCTACACCTTC. As protein: CASSSYRGSNYGYTF.

The genes are TRBV5-6 and TRBJ2-5; the D is unclear. Trimming took off 0 bases at V and 5 bases at J, with 8 bases between the two ends. The V gene's germline CDR1 is SGHDT and CDR2 YYEEEE. The CDR3 has 13 residues. The DNA for the CDR3 is TGTGCCAGCAGCTTGGGTAATCTGGAGACCCAGTACTTC. This codes for CASSLGNLETQYF.

This chain uses TRBV14 with TRBJ2-5; D gene unclear. Germline CDR1 reads SGHDN; CDR2 reads FVKESK. V was cut by 0 bases and J by 3 bases, with 11 bases left in between. CDR3 length equals 15 residues. CDR3 bases: TGTGCCAGCAGCCAAGATAGGGTATACAAAGAGACCCAGTACTTC. It encodes CASSQDRVYKETQYF. The full variable domain, completed using reference TRBV14 and TRBJ2-5, is EAGVTQFPSHSVIEKGQTVTLRCDPISGHDNLYWYRRVMGKEIKFLLHFVKESKQDESGMPNNRFLAERTGGTYSTLKVQPAELEDSGVYFCASSQDRVYKETQYFGPGTRLLVL.

This clone was recorded only once. J is TRBJ2-7 and V is TRBV5-4; 12 bases align to TRBD1. V shed 5 bases and J 5 bases; nucleotides not matched to a gene: 5. CDR1 is SGHNT, CDR2 YYREEE, per germline (reference sequence). The CDR3 spans 14 residues. CDR3 in amino acids: CASRGDRGRNEQYF. CDR3 DNA sequence: TGTGCCAGCAGAGGGGACAGGGGGCGGAACGAGCAGTACTTC.

The V and J genes are TRBV5-1 and TRBJ2-2; TRBD1 matches 7 bases. Per the germline V gene, CDR1 is SGHRS and CDR2 is YFSETQ. The ends lost 3 bases at V and 3 bases at J; junction bases unmatched: 5. The CDR3 runs to 15 residues. CDR3 residues: CASSSGTGDTGELFF. The CDR3 nucleotides read TGCGCCAGCAGCTCAGGCACAGGGGACACCGGGGAGCTGTTTTTT.

In its sample, this clone was seen once. The DNA for the CDR3 is TGTGCCAGCAAGATGGGGAGTGCAACCTACGAGCAGTACTTC. Amino acid sequence: CASKMGSATYEQYF. The chain recombines TRBV2 with TRBJ2-7, with D perhaps TRBD2 (5 bases). Looked up from germline, CDR1 is SNHLY and CDR2 is FYNNEI. V shed 7 bases and J shed 2 bases, with 15 bases lying between them. The CDR3 totals 14 residues.

The chain has TRBV5-1 and TRBJ1-2, with 8 bases fitting TRBD1. The J segment lost 8 bases and the V segment lost 2 bases, leaving 5 bases of the junction unmatched. The CDR3 length is 13 residues. The V gene's germline CDR1 is SGHRS and CDR2 YFSETQ. As DNA, the CDR3 is TGCGCCAGCAGCTTTCAGGGGGCGGAAGGCTACACCTTC. It codes for CASSFQGAEGYTF.

The chain uses TRBV6-6 and TRBJ1-4, with 9 nucleotides matching TRBD1. Germline V lookup: CDR1 MNHNY, CDR2 SVGAGI (reference sequence). The CDR3 is made up of 15 amino acids. The trim removed 4 bases at V and 7 bases at J, leaving 7 bases unmatched. As DNA, the CDR3 is TGTGCCAGCAGTTCTGACAGGGGGGGGGCTGAAAAACTGTTTTTT. Translation: CASSSDRGGAEKLFF.

V usage is TRBV7-2 and J usage is TRBJ2-1; maybe TRBD2 (5 bases). V dropped 0 bases and J dropped 0 bases, with 6 bases sitting between them. Germline CDR1 SGHTA, CDR2 FQGNSA. The CDR3 runs to 15 residues. The CDR3 sequence: CASSLAGISYNEQFF. Here the CDR3 DNA reads TGTGCCAGCAGCTTAGCCGGGATCTCCTACAATGAGCAGTTCTTC.

V is TRBV29-1 and J is TRBJ1-1, with unresolved D. V lost 0 bases and J lost 4, with 3 bases in between. The CDR3 is 11 residues long. Germline-derived CDR1 and CDR2 are SQVTM and ANQGSEA. The CDR3 DNA follows: TGCAGCGTTGAAGAGTCCACTGAAGCTTTCTTT. The encoded protein is CSVEESTEAFF.

The table lists this clone with a count of one. The chain has TRBV27 and TRBJ1-2; 7 nucleotides agree with TRBD1. J gave up 6 bases and V 1 base, and 2 bases lay outside the gene matches. The length of the CDR3 is 13 residues. From germline, CDR1 is MNHEY and CDR2 SMNVEV (reference sequence). CDR3 in amino acids: CASSLLTGNGYTF. CDR3 nucleotide sequence: TGTGCCAGCAGTTTATTGACAGGGAATGGCTACACCTTC.

This clone came up once. The J gene is TRBJ2-2, the V gene TRBV6-4; the D is unclear. V was cut by 2 bases and J by 4 bases, with 5 bases left in between. This CDR3 contains 13 residues. CDR1 and CDR2 from the germline V gene are MRHNA and SNTAGT. In DNA, the CDR3 is TGTGCCAGCAGTGACAGGGCCACCGGGGAGCTGTTTTTT. Its protein is CASSDRATGELFF.

V gene TRBV18 combines with J gene TRBJ2-5; 8 bases fit TRBD2. The CDR3 is 13 amino acids. The V and J ends lost 6 bases and 4 bases, in that order; junction bases with no gene match: 4. Germline CDR1 and CDR2: KGHSH and LQKENI. The CDR3 bases are TGTGCCAGCTCCGGCGGGGGGTTAGAGACCCAGTACTTC. Amino acid sequence: CASSGGGLETQYF.

The chain links TRBV29-1 to TRBJ1-2, with D hard to call. The CDR3 has 15 amino acids. Trimming took 6 bases from V and 3 from J, leaving 20 bases between them. Per the germline V gene, CDR1 is SQVTM and CDR2 is ANQGSEA. CDR3 DNA sequence: TGCAGCGTGACTCCGTCGGATTTTGTCGACTATGGCTACACCTTC. It codes for CSVTPSDFVDYGYTF.

This clone has only one observation. The J gene is TRBJ1-2, the V gene TRBV9; D gene ambiguous. The V end lost 3 bases, the J end lost 8 bases, and 11 bases lay between the germline ends. The germline V gene encodes CDR1 SGDLS and CDR2 YYNGEE. This CDR3 has 12 amino acids. The CDR3 protein is CASSATTKGYTF. Here the CDR3 DNA reads TGTGCCAGCAGCGCGACTACGAAAGGCTACACCTTC.

The chain uses TRBV6-6 and TRBJ1-4, with 7 bases that match TRBD1. J was trimmed by 8 bases and V by 0 bases; bases with no gene match: 9. This CDR3 region has 16 residues. CDR1 MNHNY and CDR2 SVGAGI come from the germline V gene (reference sequence). The CDR3 DNA is TGTGCCAGCAGTTACTCCCCTAAGGGACAGACCGAAAAACTGTTTTTT. This codes for CASSYSPKGQTEKLFF.

The chain combines TRBV11-2 with TRBJ1-1; D might be TRBD1 (5 bases). The CDR3 has 15 amino acids. The V and J ends lost 0 bases and 1 base respectively, with 9 bases between them. Germline CDR1 SGHAT, CDR2 FQNNGV. CDR3 sequence (DNA): TGTGCCAGCAGCTTAGAACCGGGGGGGAACACTGAAGCTTTCTTT. Amino acid sequence: CASSLEPGGNTEAFF.

The chain employs TRBV5-1 and TRBJ2-1; 7 nucleotides match TRBD2. Per germline, CDR1 SGHRS and CDR2 YFSETQ. The ends lost 3 bases at V and 9 bases at J; junction bases unmatched: 6. This CDR3 has 13 residues. In DNA, the CDR3 is TGCGCCAGCAGCTCGACTAGCTGGGGTGAGCAGTTCTTC. It specifies CASSSTSWGEQFF.

The rearrangement links TRBV7-9 to TRBJ2-3, with TRBD2 matching over 12 bases. The CDR3 spans 19 residues. CDR1 and CDR2 from the germline V gene are SEHNR and FQNEAQ (reference sequence). Trimming removed 1 base from V and 2 bases from J; junction bases left unmatched: 10. CDR3 in amino acids: CASSLGRLAGAYSTDTQYF. Written as DNA, the CDR3 is TGTGCCAGCAGCTTAGGAAGACTAGCGGGGGCCTATTCCACAGATACGCAGTATTTT.

The chain couples TRBV14 to TRBJ2-3; D unclear. V lost 1 base, J lost 6 bases, and 11 bases lay in between. The germline gives CDR1 SGHDN, CDR2 FVKESK. This CDR3 region has 14 residues. Here the CDR3 reads CASSQGPSWDTQYF. The CDR3 DNA reads TGTGCCAGCAGCCAAGGGCCATCCTGGGATACGCAGTATTTT. Full variable domain (missing parts from reference TRBV14 and TRBJ2-3): EAGVTQFPSHSVIEKGQTVTLRCDPISGHDNLYWYRRVMGKEIKFLLHFVKESKQDESGMPNNRFLAERTGGTYSTLKVQPAELEDSGVYFCASSQGPSWDTQYFGPGTRLTVL.